Sequencing of this T cell receptor beta chain was carried out in a study of esophageal squamous cell carcinoma under preoperative chemotherapy. This clonotype appeared many times. Its antigen is not known. MiXCR, run by TCRdb on the PCR reads, gives a single entry per CDR3 protein. In the table there are about 6,600 distinct CDR3 sequences, roughly 30% of which are singletons. The time point denotes: before preoperative PTX-NDP chemotherapy. Study-wide results and caveats: Tumor-infiltrating lymphocytes showed no significant post-chemotherapy TCR diversity increase, unlike peripheral T cells. Post-treatment tumor-infiltrating lymphocytes appeared partly derived from peripheral T cells migrating into the tumor.

This CDR3 is built from 12 residues. CDR1 and CDR2 (germline): SEHNR, FQNEAQ (reference sequence). The origin of this receptor is a human donor with esophageal squamous cell carcinoma. The donor label of this sample is uncertain. This specimen was acquired from a patient given preoperative chemotherapy. The chain carries TRBV7-9 and TRBJ2-1; no firm D call. With the DNA end fitting TRBJ2-7 better, the J assignment may be wrong. CDR3 sequence: CASRPSDNEQYF. The CDR3 DNA reads TGTGCCAGCAGGCCCAGCGACAATGAGCAGTACTTC.